What follows are 4 T cell receptor beta chains derived from one specimen sequenced in a study of shared clonotypes between healthy human individuals. Data came from immunoSEQ multiplex PCR; TCRdb stores just in-frame clones and leaves some out. The table has 2 million to 2.5 million clones, roughly 95% seen once; the top ten hold 0.9% to 1.4%. CD8 cells regarded as naive lacked CD45RO, were positively chosen for CCR7, and omitted terminally differentiated effector memory CD45RA+ cells. The sample comprised naive CD8+ T cells sorted from blood. The receptors here all came from a man aged 18-30 years in good health.

In DNA form, the CDR3 reads TGCGCCAGCAGTGAGTCGGCGGGGGGCTCCACCTACGAGCAGTACTTC. It encodes CASSESAGGSTYEQYF. V gene TRBV10-1 combines with J gene TRBJ2-7, with 8 bases that match TRBD2. CDR3 size: 16 residues. V dropped 0 bases and J dropped 2; count of bases not matched to a gene: 6. CDR1 is WNHNN and CDR2 is SYGVQD in the germline V gene (reference sequence).

This clone has just one count. The V gene is TRBV4-1, the J gene TRBJ2-1; D is possibly TRBD2 (5 bases). The ends were cut back, 1 base at V and 10 bases at J, with 17 bases in the middle. The CDR3 totals 15 residues. From germline, CDR1 is MGHRA and CDR2 YSYEKL. CDR3 coding DNA: TGCGCCAGCAGCCAAGGGACTTCGGCTTATGTGGAGCAGTTCTTC. Its translation is CASSQGTSAYVEQFF.

J is TRBJ2-2 and V is TRBV10-1; 7 bases map to TRBD1. Unmatched junction bases numbered 12, after V lost 2 bases and J lost 6 bases. The germline gives CDR1 WNHNN, CDR2 SYGVQD (reference sequence). The CDR3 length is 17 residues. The CDR3 spells CASSEGPGQSIPGELFF. The CDR3 DNA sequence: TGCGCCAGCAGTGAGGGACCGGGACAGTCTATACCCGGGGAGCTGTTTTTT.

The chain is built from TRBV11-2 and TRBJ2-3; 11 positions agree with TRBD2. Looked up from germline, CDR1 is SGHAT and CDR2 is FQNNGV. V shed 2 bases and J 2 bases; nucleotides not matched to a gene: 9. The CDR3 totals 18 residues. CDR3 in DNA: TGTGCCAGCAGCTTAAATCTAGCGGGAGGCCTCGACACAGATACGCAGTATTTT. As protein: CASSLNLAGGLDTDTQYF. The complete variable domain, with remaining parts taken from reference TRBV11-2 and TRBJ2-3, reads EAGVAQSPRYKIIEKRQSVAFWCNPISGHATLYWYQQILGQGPKLLIQFQNNGVVDDSQLPKDRFSAERLKGVDSTLKIQPAKLEDSAVYLCASSLNLAGGLDTDTQYFGPGTRLTVL.